Below, 19 T cell receptor beta chains from the same sample are listed, as sequenced in a study of cytomegalovirus exposure and HLA in healthy donors. PCR used 60 Vbeta primers and 13 Jbeta primers. TCRdb's copy holds only in-frame clones and misses some; the assay was immunoSEQ multiplex PCR. The table has over 100,000 clones, approximately 79% seen once. The sample comprised PBMCs. Receptors were obtained from a male donor in good health and CMV-seronegative.

The J gene is TRBJ1-4, the V gene TRBV6-1; D is unresolved. The CDR3 length is 13 residues. V lost 7 bases to trimming and J lost 8 bases, with 14 bases between them. Germline CDR1 reads MNHNS; CDR2 reads SASEGT. The CDR3 sequence is CASNLGTVEKLFF. DNA for the CDR3: TGTGCCAGCAACCTAGGCACGGTCGAAAAACTGTTTTTT.

The chain uses TRBV7-9 and TRBJ2-5; TRBD2 agrees at 10 bases. From germline, CDR1 is SEHNR and CDR2 FQNEAQ (reference sequence). The ends lost 5 bases at V and 1 base at J; junction bases unmatched: 7. The length of the CDR3 is 16 residues. As DNA, the CDR3 is TGTGCCAGCAGCCCGCTAGCGGGGGCCCTCCAAGAGACCCAGTACTTC. This encodes CASSPLAGALQETQYF.

This chain connects TRBV19 to TRBJ1-1; D uncertain. The germline V and J ends were trimmed by 10 bases and 2 bases, with 20 bases remaining between them. The CDR3 totals 15 residues. CDR1 LNHDA and CDR2 SQIVND come from the germline V gene (reference sequence). The CDR3 DNA reads TGTGCCATCTCCCCTCTCGAAGCGCGAAACACTGAAGCTTTCTTT. It codes for CAISPLEARNTEAFF.

This rearrangement joins TRBV18 to TRBJ1-2; TRBD1 matches 8 bases. Per germline, CDR1 KGHSH and CDR2 LQKENI. This CDR3 spans 13 amino acids. The V segment lost 8 bases and the J segment 8 bases; nucleotides outside the gene matches: 10. In DNA form, the CDR3 reads TGTGCCAGCGTCACCAAGGCAGGGGGCGGCTACACCTTC. This encodes CASVTKAGGGYTF.

This chain links TRBV6-5 with TRBJ1-2, with a tentative D call TRBD1 (5 bases). This CDR3 spans 15 amino acids. Germline V gene sequence: CDR1 MNHEY, CDR2 SVGAGI. With 2 bases removed from V and 1 base from J, the gap between germline ends came to 11 bases. In nucleotides, the CDR3 is TGTGCCAGCAGTTACGATTGGGGGGTTAACTATGGCTACACCTTC. It is translated as CASSYDWGVNYGYTF.

The chain carries TRBV15 and TRBJ2-6; TRBD1 is a possible D gene (6 bases). Germline assignment: CDR1 LNHNV and CDR2 YYDKDF (reference sequence). V gave up 8 bases and J gave up 0 bases, with 11 bases separating them. The CDR3 has 15 residues. The CDR3 DNA is TGTGCCACCTCGGACAGTCACTCTGGGGCCAACGTCCTGACTTTC. Amino acid sequence: CATSDSHSGANVLTF. Together with reference TRBV15 and TRBJ2-6, the CDR3 gives the full variable domain: DAMVIQNPRYQVTQFGKPVTLSCSQTLNHNVMYWYQQKSSQAPKLLFHYYDKDFNNEADTPDNFQSRRPNTSFCFLDIRSPGLGDTAMYLCATSDSHSGANVLTFGAGSRLTVL.

This sequence joins TRBV4-1 and TRBJ2-5, with D perhaps TRBD2 (5 bases). The J call may be in error: the DNA end matches TRBJ2-7 better. Germline CDR1 and CDR2: MGHRA and YSYEKL. The CDR3 covers 15 residues. The CDR3 DNA is TGCGCCAGCAGCCAGAGGAGCTCCGAGGGCTACGAGCAGTACTTC. As protein: CASSQRSSEGYEQYF.

This clone is a singleton in its sample. This chain joins TRBV7-2 and TRBJ1-6, with D possibly being TRBD1 (5 bases). This CDR3 is 14 amino acids long. In germline, CDR1 is SGHTA, CDR2 FQGNSA. V was pared by 2 bases and J by 6 bases, with 8 bases between. CDR3 coding DNA: TGTGCCAGCAGCTTACGGCAGGGTAATTCACCCCTCCACTTT. Its protein is CASSLRQGNSPLHF.

The CDR3 DNA is TGCGCCAGCAGCTTCTATGACAGTTATGAAAACACCATATATTTT. Encoded protein: CASSFYDSYENTIYF. The J gene is TRBJ1-3, the V gene TRBV4-3; tentatively, D is TRBD1 (5 bases). The germline V gene encodes CDR1 LGHNA and CDR2 YSLEER. This CDR3 comprises 15 residues. V was trimmed by 5 bases and J by 6 bases, leaving 17 bases between them.

CDR3 amino acids: CASRAHGGRAFF. DNA of the CDR3: TGTGCCAGCAGGGCTCACGGTGGCAGGGCTTTCTTT. The chain links TRBV2 to TRBJ1-1, with D uncertain. V dropped 6 bases and J dropped 11 bases, with 16 bases sitting between them. CDR1 and CDR2 from the germline V gene are SNHLY and FYNNEI. The CDR3 runs 12 residues.

The rearrangement joins TRBV29-1 to TRBJ1-1; 9 positions agree with TRBD1. CDR1 is SQVTM, CDR2 ANQGSEA, per germline. This CDR3 is 16 amino acids long. Trimming removed 5 bases from V and 0 bases from J; junction bases left unmatched: 10. The CDR3 nucleotides read TGCAGCGTTATACAGGGGGCGTCGAGGATGAACACTGAAGCTTTCTTT. This sequence encodes CSVIQGASRMNTEAFF.

The V and J genes are TRBV7-9 and TRBJ2-5; D might be TRBD2 (5 bases). The V end was cut by 1 base, the J end by 5 bases, with 11 bases between. The germline gives CDR1 SEHNR, CDR2 FQNEAQ (reference sequence). CDR3 length equals 14 residues. Here the CDR3 reads CASSLGGFPETQYF. CDR3 DNA: TGTGCCAGCAGCTTAGGAGGGTTTCCGGAGACCCAGTACTTC.

The rearrangement joins TRBV19 to TRBJ2-2; TRBD1 matches 10 bases. The germline V gene has CDR1 LNHDA and CDR2 SQIVND (reference sequence). J lost 6 bases, V lost 6 bases, and 13 bases had no gene match. The length of the CDR3 is 17 residues. The CDR3 bases are TGTGCCAGTAGATCGCTCCGGGACAGGGGACTCGCCGGGGAGCTGTTTTTT. Protein: CASRSLRDRGLAGELFF.

This chain links TRBV7-2 with TRBJ2-4; tentative D call: TRBD2 (6 bases). The CDR3 length is 15 residues. The germline V gene has CDR1 SGHTA and CDR2 FQGNSA. The V and J ends lost 4 bases and 5 bases respectively, with 15 bases between them. CDR3 bases: TGTGCCAGCAGCTCCAGCGTGGGGGGTCAAAACATTCAGTACTTC. Amino acids: CASSSSVGGQNIQYF.

V and J are TRBV6-6 and TRBJ1-1; D unresolved. CDR3 length equals 13 residues. Trimming cost V 0 bases and J 6 bases, with 8 bases left between them. Germline V lookup: CDR1 MNHNY, CDR2 SVGAGI (reference sequence). The CDR3 DNA reads as TGTGCCAGCAGTTACTCTTCCGGGGCTGAAGCTTTCTTT. Translating it yields CASSYSSGAEAFF.

The rearrangement joins TRBV6-4 to TRBJ2-3, with D possibly being TRBD1 (5 bases). This CDR3 spans 15 amino acids. CDR1 and CDR2 (germline): MRHNA, SNTAGT. The V and J ends lost 4 bases and 2 bases respectively, with 13 bases between them. CDR3 sequence: CASSVQGTTTDTQYF. The CDR3 nucleotides are TGTGCCAGCAGTGTGCAGGGTACAACCACAGATACGCAGTATTTT.

The chain recombines TRBV2 with TRBJ1-2; the match to TRBD1 covers 8 bases. CDR1 and CDR2 (germline): SNHLY, FYNNEI. The CDR3 consists of 16 residues. The junction had 9 bases not matched to a gene; V was cut back by 6 bases and J by 0 bases. The CDR3 is CASRVGTGPTNYGYTF. CDR3 nucleotides: TGTGCCAGCAGGGTGGGGACAGGACCAACTAACTATGGCTACACCTTC.

The chain couples TRBV27 to TRBJ2-1, with D possibly being TRBD1 (5 bases). V dropped 6 bases and J dropped 1 base, with 7 bases sitting between them. This CDR3 has 13 amino acids. Germline assignment: CDR1 MNHEY and CDR2 SMNVEV (reference sequence). DNA for the CDR3: TGTGCCAGCAGCAGGGTTTCCTACAATGAGCAGTTCTTC. It translates to CASSRVSYNEQFF.

V and J are TRBV11-2 and TRBJ2-2; the D gene is possibly TRBD1 (5 bases). CDR1 is SGHAT and CDR2 is FQNNGV in the germline V gene. Trimming removed 7 bases at V and 2 bases at J, with 17 bases between. This CDR3 is built from 16 residues. The CDR3 protein is CASTKGVDPNTGELFF. The CDR3, as DNA: TGTGCCAGCACCAAAGGGGTAGACCCCAACACCGGGGAGCTGTTTTTT.